This T cell receptor (beta chain) was sequenced in a study of cytomegalovirus exposure and HLA in healthy donors. V gave up 5 bases and J gave up 1 base, with 14 bases separating them. The CDR3 has 15 residues. The germline V gene has CDR1 MDHEN and CDR2 SYDVKM. PCR used 60 Vbeta primers and 13 Jbeta primers. Clones were read by immunoSEQ multiplex PCR, and TCRdb kept only the in-frame ones, dropping some. The sample has roughly 88,000 clones. The sequenced sample consisted of PBMCs. The genes are TRBV28 and TRBJ1-1, with D possibly TRBD1 on 6 matching bases. The clonotype was recovered from a man aged 45-60 years in good health and CMV-seropositive. The CDR3 loop reads CASSPTGKGNTEAFF. The CDR3, as DNA: TGTGCCAGCAGTCCTACAGGGAAAGGGAACACTGAAGCTTTCTTT.